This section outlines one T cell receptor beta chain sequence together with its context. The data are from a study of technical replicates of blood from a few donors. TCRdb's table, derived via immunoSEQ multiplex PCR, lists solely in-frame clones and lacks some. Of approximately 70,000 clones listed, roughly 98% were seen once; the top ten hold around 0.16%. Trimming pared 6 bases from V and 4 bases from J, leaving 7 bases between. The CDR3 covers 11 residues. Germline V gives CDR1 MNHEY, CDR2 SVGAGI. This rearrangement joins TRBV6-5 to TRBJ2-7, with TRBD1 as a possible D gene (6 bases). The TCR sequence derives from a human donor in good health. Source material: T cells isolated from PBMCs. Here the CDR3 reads CASRTGYEQYF. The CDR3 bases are TGTGCCAGCAGGACAGGTTACGAGCAGTACTTC.